This record covers a single TCR beta chain. The sample is drawn from a study of blood T cell repertoires in COVID-19. As for the study in general: Sample material is recorded as cDNA or gDNA derived from T cells, B-cell-depleted T cells, or PBMCs.

Germline CDR1 reads SNHLY; CDR2 reads FYNNEI. The junction had 11 bases not matched to a gene; V was cut back by 5 bases and J by 8 bases. The CDR3 spans 14 residues. Original analysis: By means of reference gene primer amplification, nucleated cell counts were estimated. The data were produced by immunoSEQ multiplex PCR, yet TCRdb's version contains in-frame clones alone and is incomplete. D and trimming were read from the DNA, whereas the V and J calls and clone size are those reported in that table. Of 80,000 to 100,000 clones listed, roughly 80% were seen once; the top ten hold 8.7%. The TCR sequence derives from a man aged 50 to 60 who had recovered from COVID-19. V gene TRBV2 combines with J gene TRBJ1-2; TRBD1 agrees at 7 bases. Sequenced material: peripheral blood. Written as DNA, the CDR3 is TGTGCCAGCAGTCTAAGCGACAGGGTGGGAGGCTACACCTTC. It codes for CASSLSDRVGGYTF.